The text below deals with one T cell receptor (beta chain). The antigen is not known. Time point defined: baseline, week 1 (first vaccination visit). Described treatment: pre-vaccination baseline after standard-of-care therapy. The sample is drawn from a study of a mutant IDH1 vaccine in newly diagnosed glioma. Germline-derived CDR1 and CDR2 are SNHLY and FYNNEI. The V end lost 4 bases, the J end lost 8 bases, and 26 bases lay between the germline ends. This CDR3 has 17 amino acids. Overall study findings and caveats: Changes in top peripheral clonotypes did not appear linked to pseudoprogression.

The method was immunoSEQ multiplex PCR; TCRdb's version includes in-frame clones alone and lacks a portion of them. The sample holds tens of thousands of clones, about 74% seen once. The chain carries TRBV2 and TRBJ1-2; D perhaps matches TRBD1 (6 bases). The TCR comes from a woman between 40 and 55 years old with glioma. The sample consisted of PBMCs, taken from a glioma patient treated with radiotherapy, temozolomide or both. The CDR3 sequence is CASSARGGTQGHWGYTF. In nucleotides, the CDR3 is TGTGCCAGCAGTGCTAGGGGGGGGACACAGGGACATTGGGGCTACACCTTC.